These 9 T cell receptor beta chains were all obtained from the same sample, sequenced in a study of blood T cells in healthy people across ages. The authors ran a second PCR of roughly 6 to 11 cycles using a sample-barcoded 5' primer and a J-beta primer mix. TCRdb re-analysed the 5' RACE reads in MiXCR, keeping a single row per CDR3 protein. The table records 1.5 million to 2 million distinct CDR3 sequences, about 28% of them present only once. The specimen was blood. The source is a woman younger than 45 in good health.

Regarding this clonotype: Being one base from a much bigger clone, this may be a read error. V and J are TRBV5-5 and TRBJ2-5; the D gene is possibly TRBD1 (6 bases). The closer fit of TRBJ2-7 to the DNA end suggests the J call may be wrong. The germline V gene encodes CDR1 SGHKS and CDR2 YYEKEE (reference sequence). The CDR3 runs to 14 residues. The CDR3 sequence: CASSCPGTIYEQYF. The CDR3 DNA reads as TGTGCCAGCAGCTGCCCTGGGACAATCTACGAGCAGTACTTC.

In nucleotides, the CDR3 is TGTGCCACCAGCAGGACCACCCGGACTAGCGGGCTTTACAATGAGCAGTACTTC. Its protein is CATSRTTRTSGLYNEQYF. The chain links TRBV15 to TRBJ2-1, with TRBD2 identical over 11 bases. The DNA end is more similar to TRBJ2-7, so the J call may be wrong. This CDR3 region has 18 residues. CDR1 and CDR2 from the germline V gene are LNHNV and YYDKDF (reference sequence).

At least ten counts were recorded for this clonotype. The V and J genes are TRBV20-1 and TRBJ2-4, with D hard to call. Germline V gene data show CDR1 as DFQATT and CDR2 as SNEGSKA (reference sequence). This CDR3 is 15 amino acids long. V lost 1 base and J 0 bases, leaving 10 bases between the germline ends. As DNA, the CDR3 is TGCAGTGCTAGAGGAGACCAGCTAGCCAAAAACATTCAGTACTTC. Its protein is CSARGDQLAKNIQYF.

This clonotype came up a few times. The chain is built from TRBV3-1 and TRBJ1-2; no clear D gene. Germline-derived CDR1 and CDR2 are LGHDT and YNNKEL (reference sequence). This CDR3 is built from 14 residues. The V gene lost 4 bases and the J gene lost 4 bases, with 13 bases spanning the gap. The CDR3 sequence: CASSPEDGRYGYTF. The CDR3 DNA reads TGTGCCAGCAGCCCAGAGGACGGGCGCTATGGCTACACCTTC.

This clonotype was seen repeatedly, ten times or more. CDR3 region: CSGGDREQYF. The CDR3 DNA is TGCAGCGGGGGAGACCGCGAGCAGTACTTC. V usage is TRBV29-1 and J usage is TRBJ2-7; TRBD2 might be the D (5 bases). The V end was cut by 7 bases, the J end by 6 bases, with 10 bases between. CDR1 is SQVTM and CDR2 is ANQGSEA in the germline V gene. The CDR3 spans 10 residues.

The V call is TRBV2, the J call TRBJ2-7; possible D gene TRBD2, 6 bases. This CDR3 contains 15 residues. CDR1 and CDR2 (germline): SNHLY, FYNNEI. The germline V and J ends were trimmed by 2 bases and 5 bases, with 16 bases remaining between them. CDR3 DNA sequence: TGTGCCAGCAGTGAATCTATACTAGCTCCCCACGAGCAGTACTTC. This codes for CASSESILAPHEQYF.

This clonotype occurred a few times. The gene calls are TRBV7-3 and TRBJ2-3; 15 bases line up with TRBD2. J lost 4 bases, V lost 5 bases, and 25 bases had no gene match. The length of the CDR3 is 23 residues. Looked up from germline, CDR1 is SGHTA and CDR2 is FQGTGA. Here the CDR3 reads CASSLHPTGTSGGWGGRSDTQYF. The CDR3 DNA sequence: TGTGCCAGCAGCCTCCACCCGACCGGGACTAGCGGGGGGTGGGGTGGCCGGTCAGATACGCAGTATTTT.

The chain recombines TRBV9 with TRBJ2-5; D might be TRBD1 or TRBD2, each matching 7 bases. CDR1 is SGDLS, CDR2 YYNGEE, per germline. V was clipped by 4 bases and J by 4 bases, with 17 bases between them. This CDR3 is built from 15 residues. The CDR3 spells CASSPRGGPAETQYF. Written as DNA, the CDR3 is TGTGCCAGCAGCCCCAGGGGGGGGCCCGCAGAGACCCAGTACTTC.

This clonotype was counted ten times or more. This chain joins TRBV19 and TRBJ2-1, with D perhaps TRBD2 (6 bases). With 4 bases removed from V and 9 bases from J, the gap between germline ends came to 16 bases. The length of the CDR3 is 14 residues. CDR1 is LNHDA, CDR2 SQIVND, per germline (reference sequence). For the CDR3, the DNA is TGTGCCAGTAGTAGCTTGTTGGGGGGAACTGAGCAGTTCTTC. This codes for CASSSLLGGTEQFF.